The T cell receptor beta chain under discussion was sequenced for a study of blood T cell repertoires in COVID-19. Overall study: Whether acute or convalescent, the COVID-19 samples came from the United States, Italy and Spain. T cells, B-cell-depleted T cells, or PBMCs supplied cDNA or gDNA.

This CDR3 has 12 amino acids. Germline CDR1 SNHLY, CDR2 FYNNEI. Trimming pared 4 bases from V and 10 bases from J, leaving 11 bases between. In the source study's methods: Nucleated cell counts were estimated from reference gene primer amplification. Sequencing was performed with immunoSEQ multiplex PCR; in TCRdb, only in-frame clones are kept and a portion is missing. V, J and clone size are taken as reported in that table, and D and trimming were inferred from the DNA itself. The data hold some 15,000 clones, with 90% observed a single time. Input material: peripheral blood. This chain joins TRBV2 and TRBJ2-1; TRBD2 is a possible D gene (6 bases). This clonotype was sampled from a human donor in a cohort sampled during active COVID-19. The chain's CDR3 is CASSGGRGEQFF. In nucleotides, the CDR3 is TGTGCCAGCAGTGGGGGTCGGGGGGAGCAGTTCTTC.